This T cell receptor beta chain was identified during a study of blood T cell repertoires in COVID-19. Study in general: Italy, Spain and the United States were the sources of the convalescent and acute COVID-19 samples. Nucleic acid was either cDNA or gDNA, and it came from T cells, B-cell-depleted T cells, or PBMCs.

The V end was cut by 6 bases, the J end by 5 bases, with 14 bases between. Looked up from germline, CDR1 is KGHSY and CDR2 is FQNENV. This CDR3 region has 13 residues. Per the study methods: Nucleated cell number was recorded as an estimate derived from reference gene primer amplification. TCRdb's copy holds only in-frame clones and misses some; the assay was immunoSEQ multiplex PCR. Clonal size and the V and J genes are those of that table, whereas D and trimming came from the DNA. This table holds 250,000 to 350,000 clones, roughly 89% found once. The chain recombines TRBV16 with TRBJ2-7; D is uncertain. Specimen: peripheral blood. The receptor was derived from a woman aged 35 to 49 who had recovered from COVID-19. CDR3 residues: CASSNTPQDEQYF. The CDR3 DNA is TGTGCCAGCAGTAACACCCCCCAGGACGAGCAGTACTTC.